These 7 T cell receptor beta chains share one sample of origin, sequenced in a study of CD8 T cells in Susac syndrome (dated by TCRdb to the late 2010s). Libraries came from the immunoSEQ multiplex PCR assay. RNA was extracted using the RNeasy kit, and about 0.5 to 1 microgram was reverse transcribed with random hexamers. TCRdb itself trimmed the public reads at Q25 with fastp, ran MiXCR and retained productive beta chains. Rows are combined by CDR3 protein, so each entry shows the most common genes and DNA. Recorded for this sample are some 200,000 distinct CDR3 sequences; 95% of them occurred a single time. Around 0.15% of the sample goes to the ten largest clones. Sequencing was carried out using CD8+ T cells from PBMCs. The receptors come from a human donor with Susac syndrome.

The rearrangement links TRBV6-1 to TRBJ2-7; 10 bases match TRBD2. This CDR3 comprises 16 residues. Germline V CDR1 and CDR2: MNHNS, SASEGT. The V segment lost 1 base and the J segment 4 bases; nucleotides outside the gene matches: 7. The CDR3 reads CASSEGLAGSRYEQYF. The CDR3 DNA follows: TGTGCCAGCAGTGAAGGACTAGCGGGTAGCCGGTACGAGCAGTACTTC.

CDR3 sequence (DNA): TGCGCCAGCAGTCGTTGGGGCACAGATACGCAGTATTTT. Translation: CASSRWGTDTQYF. V gene TRBV4-1 combines with J gene TRBJ2-3; D not resolved. CDR1 and CDR2 from the germline V gene are MGHRA and YSYEKL. The CDR3 has 13 residues. Between the trimmed V and J ends, which lost 6 bases and 1 base, there was a span of 8 bases.

This chain uses TRBV27 with TRBJ1-1; no firm D call. The CDR3 runs to 13 residues. V lost 6 bases to trimming and J lost 4 bases, with 12 bases between them. Germline CDR1 and CDR2: MNHEY and SMNVEV (reference sequence). The CDR3 loop reads CASSRGLLTEAFF. Here the CDR3 DNA reads TGTGCCAGCAGCCGTGGACTCCTCACTGAAGCTTTCTTT.

As DNA, the CDR3 is TGTGCCAGCAGGGGGACAGGACGCTACAATGAGCAGTTCTTC. Protein sequence: CASRGTGRYNEQFF. The rearrangement joins TRBV28 to TRBJ2-1; 8 positions agree with TRBD1. This CDR3 has 14 amino acids. Germline CDR1 MDHEN, CDR2 SYDVKM. V shed 6 bases, J shed 3 bases, and the junction held 4 bases outside the gene matches.

This rearrangement joins TRBV19 to TRBJ2-7; TRBD1 matches 9 bases. CDR3 length: 14 residues. The V segment lost 3 bases and the J segment 2 bases; nucleotides outside the gene matches: 2. Germline assignment: CDR1 LNHDA and CDR2 SQIVND (reference sequence). The chain's CDR3 is CASSMGQGAYEQYF. CDR3 sequence (DNA): TGTGCCAGTAGTATGGGACAGGGTGCCTACGAGCAGTACTTC.

This chain connects TRBV18 to TRBJ2-5; D is tentatively TRBD1 or TRBD2 (5 bases each). Germline V gene lookup returns CDR1 KGHSH and CDR2 LQKENI. There are 16 residues in the CDR3. Trimming stripped 3 bases from V and 4 bases from J, with 18 bases between. CDR3 in DNA: TGTGCCAGCTCACCCACCGACATGGGGGTCGGAGAGACCCAGTACTTC. This codes for CASSPTDMGVGETQYF.

The rearrangement uses TRBV2 and TRBJ2-3, with TRBD2 as a possible D gene (5 bases). Germline V gene sequence: CDR1 SNHLY, CDR2 FYNNEI. The CDR3 has 14 amino acids. Deletions cut 10 bases from V and 6 bases from J, with 20 bases between. The CDR3 coding sequence is TGTGCCACCCAAGCGGATCCCAGCGCGGATACGCAGTATTTT. Its translation is CATQADPSADTQYF.